The present T cell receptor (beta chain) was sequenced within a study of blood T cell repertoires in COVID-19. Overall study: Sources were T cells, B-cell-depleted T cells, or PBMCs; the material itself was cDNA or gDNA.

In the study's own analysis: Scientists estimated how many nucleated cells there were by amplifying reference gene primers. Repertoires were generated with immunoSEQ multiplex PCR, while TCRdb's copy carries only in-frame clones and drops some. V and J calls plus clone size are reproduced from that table; the DNA served to infer D and trimming. In the table there are some 160,000 clones, 85% to 90% of which are singletons. Germline V CDR1 and CDR2: LNHNV, YYDKDF (reference sequence). This CDR3 region has 18 residues. J lost 3 bases, V lost 0 bases, and 6 bases had no gene match. Sequenced sample: peripheral blood. J is TRBJ2-1 and V is TRBV15; 12 bases line up with TRBD2. This clonotype was sampled from a woman aged 55-75 years with active COVID-19. CDR3 amino acids: CATSRDETSGRFYNEQFF. The DNA of the CDR3 is TGTGCCACCAGCAGAGATGAGACTAGCGGGAGATTCTACAATGAGCAGTTCTTC.